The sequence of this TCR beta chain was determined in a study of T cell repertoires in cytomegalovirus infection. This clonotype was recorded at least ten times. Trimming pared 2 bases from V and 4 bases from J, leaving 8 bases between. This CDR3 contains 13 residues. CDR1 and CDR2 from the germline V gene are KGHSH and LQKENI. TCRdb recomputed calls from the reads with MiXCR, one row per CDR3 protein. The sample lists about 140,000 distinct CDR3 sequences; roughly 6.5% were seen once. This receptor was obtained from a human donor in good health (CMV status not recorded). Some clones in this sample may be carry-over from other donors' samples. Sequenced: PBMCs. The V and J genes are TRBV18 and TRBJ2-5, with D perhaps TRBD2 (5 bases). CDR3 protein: CASSPTSGETQYF. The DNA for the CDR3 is TGTGCCAGCTCACCAACGAGCGGAGAGACCCAGTACTTC.